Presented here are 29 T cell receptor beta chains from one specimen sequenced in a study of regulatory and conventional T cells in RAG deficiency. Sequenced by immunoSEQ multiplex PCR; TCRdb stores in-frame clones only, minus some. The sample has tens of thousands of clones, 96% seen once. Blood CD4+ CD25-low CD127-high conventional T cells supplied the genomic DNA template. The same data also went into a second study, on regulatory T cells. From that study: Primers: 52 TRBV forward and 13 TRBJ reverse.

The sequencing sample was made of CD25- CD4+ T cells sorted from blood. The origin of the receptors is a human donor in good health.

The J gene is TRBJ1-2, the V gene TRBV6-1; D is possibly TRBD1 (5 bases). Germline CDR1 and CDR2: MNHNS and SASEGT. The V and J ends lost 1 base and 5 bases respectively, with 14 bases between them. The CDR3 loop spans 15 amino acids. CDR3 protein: CASSEGAGQGYGYTF. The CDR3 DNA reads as TGTGCCAGCAGTGAAGGGGCAGGGCAGGGATATGGCTACACCTTC.

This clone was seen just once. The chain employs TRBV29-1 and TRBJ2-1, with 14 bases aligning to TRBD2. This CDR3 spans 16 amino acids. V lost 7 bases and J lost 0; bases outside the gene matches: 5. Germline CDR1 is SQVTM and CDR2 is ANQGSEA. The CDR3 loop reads CSAGTSGGSSYNEQFF. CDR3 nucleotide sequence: TGCAGCGCCGGGACTAGCGGGGGTAGCTCCTACAATGAGCAGTTCTTC.

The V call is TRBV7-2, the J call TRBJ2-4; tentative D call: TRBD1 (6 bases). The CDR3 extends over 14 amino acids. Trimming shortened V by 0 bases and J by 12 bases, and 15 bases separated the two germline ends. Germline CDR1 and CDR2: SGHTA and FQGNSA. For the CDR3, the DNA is TGTGCCAGCAGCTTAGCGGCGGACAGCTTCGATCAGTACTTC. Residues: CASSLAADSFDQYF.

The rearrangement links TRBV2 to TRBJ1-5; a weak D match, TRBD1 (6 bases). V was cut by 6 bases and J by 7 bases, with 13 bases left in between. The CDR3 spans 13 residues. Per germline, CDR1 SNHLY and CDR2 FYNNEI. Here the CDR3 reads CASSLGGGQPQHF. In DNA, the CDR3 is TGTGCCAGCAGCCTGGGGGGGGGCCAGCCCCAGCATTTT.

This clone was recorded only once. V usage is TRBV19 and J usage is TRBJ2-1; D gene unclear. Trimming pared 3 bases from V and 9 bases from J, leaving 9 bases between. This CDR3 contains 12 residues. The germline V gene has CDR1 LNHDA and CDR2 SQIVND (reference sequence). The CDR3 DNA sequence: TGTGCCAGTAGTATTTATGCCAGTGAGCAGTTCTTC. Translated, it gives CASSIYASEQFF.

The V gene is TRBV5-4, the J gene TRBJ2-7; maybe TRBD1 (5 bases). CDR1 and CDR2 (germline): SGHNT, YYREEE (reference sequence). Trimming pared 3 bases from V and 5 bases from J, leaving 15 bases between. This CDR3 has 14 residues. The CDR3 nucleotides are TGTGCCAGCAGCTGGCCAGGGTCGAGCGACGAGCAGTACTTC. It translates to CASSWPGSSDEQYF. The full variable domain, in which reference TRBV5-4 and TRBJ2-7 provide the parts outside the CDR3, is ETGVTQSPTHLIKTRGQQVTLRCSSQSGHNTVSWYQQALGQGPQFIFQYYREEENGRGNFPPRFSGLQFPNYSSELNVNALELDDSALYLCASSWPGSSDEQYFGPGTRLTVT.

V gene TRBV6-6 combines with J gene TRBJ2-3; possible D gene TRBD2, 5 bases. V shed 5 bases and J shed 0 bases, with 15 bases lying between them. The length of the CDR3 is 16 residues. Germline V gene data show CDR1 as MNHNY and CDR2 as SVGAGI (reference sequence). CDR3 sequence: CASSPETGISTDTQYF. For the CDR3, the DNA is TGTGCCAGCAGTCCCGAGACGGGAATAAGCACAGATACGCAGTATTTT.

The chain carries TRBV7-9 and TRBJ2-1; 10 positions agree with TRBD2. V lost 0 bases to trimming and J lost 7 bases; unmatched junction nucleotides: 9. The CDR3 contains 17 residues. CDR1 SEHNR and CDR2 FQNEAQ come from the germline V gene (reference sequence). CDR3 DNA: TGTGCCAGCAGCTTAGCGGTAGGCCTAGCGGGGGTGAATGAGCAGTTCTTC. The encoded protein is CASSLAVGLAGVNEQFF.

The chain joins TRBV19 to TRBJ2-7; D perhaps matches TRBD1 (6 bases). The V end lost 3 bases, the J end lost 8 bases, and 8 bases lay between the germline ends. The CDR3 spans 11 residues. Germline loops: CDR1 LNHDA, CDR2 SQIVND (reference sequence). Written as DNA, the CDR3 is TGTGCCAGTAGTATTCAGGGGAAGCAGTACTTC. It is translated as CASSIQGKQYF.

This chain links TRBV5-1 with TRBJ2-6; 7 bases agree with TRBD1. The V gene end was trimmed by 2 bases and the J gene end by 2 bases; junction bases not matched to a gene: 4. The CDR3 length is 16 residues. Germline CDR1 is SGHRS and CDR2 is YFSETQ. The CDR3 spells CASSLRGGAGANVLTF. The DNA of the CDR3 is TGCGCCAGCAGCTTAAGAGGGGGCGCTGGGGCCAACGTCCTGACTTTC.

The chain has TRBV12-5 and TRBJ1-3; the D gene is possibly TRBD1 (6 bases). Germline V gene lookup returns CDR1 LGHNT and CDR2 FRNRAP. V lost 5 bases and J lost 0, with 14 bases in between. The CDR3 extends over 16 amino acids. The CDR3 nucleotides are TGTGCTAGTGGTAAGACCACAGGGAGCTCTGGAAACACCATATATTTT. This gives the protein CASGKTTGSSGNTIYF.

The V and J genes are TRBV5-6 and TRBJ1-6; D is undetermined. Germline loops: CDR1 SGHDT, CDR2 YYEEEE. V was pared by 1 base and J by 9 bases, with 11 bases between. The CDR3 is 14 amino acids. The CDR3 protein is CASSLRGNRSPLHF. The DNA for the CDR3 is TGTGCCAGCAGCTTGAGAGGGAACCGTTCACCCCTCCACTTT.

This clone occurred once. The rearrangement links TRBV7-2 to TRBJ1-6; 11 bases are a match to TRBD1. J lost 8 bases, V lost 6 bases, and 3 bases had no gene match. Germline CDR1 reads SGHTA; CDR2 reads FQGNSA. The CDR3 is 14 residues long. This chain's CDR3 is CASRRTGGDSPLHF. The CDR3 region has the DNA TGTGCCAGCAGGCGGACAGGGGGCGATTCACCCCTCCACTTT.

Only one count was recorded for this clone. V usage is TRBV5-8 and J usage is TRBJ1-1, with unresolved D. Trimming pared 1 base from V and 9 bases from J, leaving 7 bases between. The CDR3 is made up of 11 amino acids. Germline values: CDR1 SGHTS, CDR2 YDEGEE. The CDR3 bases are TGTGCCAGCAGCTTGACGGGAAAAGCTTTCTTT. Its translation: CASSLTGKAFF.

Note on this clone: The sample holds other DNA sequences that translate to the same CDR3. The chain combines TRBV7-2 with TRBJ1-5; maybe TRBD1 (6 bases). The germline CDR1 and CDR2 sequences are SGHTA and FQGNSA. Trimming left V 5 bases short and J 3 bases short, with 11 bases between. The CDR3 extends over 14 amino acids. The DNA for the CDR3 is TGTGCCAGCAGCCTAACAGGGTCCAATCAGCCCCAGCATTTT. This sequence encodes CASSLTGSNQPQHF.

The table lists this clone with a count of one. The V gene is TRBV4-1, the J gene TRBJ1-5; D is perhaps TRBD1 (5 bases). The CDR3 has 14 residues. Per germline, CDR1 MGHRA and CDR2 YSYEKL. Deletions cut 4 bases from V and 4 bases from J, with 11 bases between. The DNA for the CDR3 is TGCGCCAGCAGCCGCGGCCAGGGAAATCAGCCCCAGCATTTT. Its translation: CASSRGQGNQPQHF.

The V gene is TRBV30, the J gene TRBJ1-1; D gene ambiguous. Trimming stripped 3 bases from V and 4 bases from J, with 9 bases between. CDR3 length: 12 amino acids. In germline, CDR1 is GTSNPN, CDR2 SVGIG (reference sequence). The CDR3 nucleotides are TGTGCCTGGAGCAACAGCGGCACTGAAGCTTTCTTT. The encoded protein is CAWSNSGTEAFF.

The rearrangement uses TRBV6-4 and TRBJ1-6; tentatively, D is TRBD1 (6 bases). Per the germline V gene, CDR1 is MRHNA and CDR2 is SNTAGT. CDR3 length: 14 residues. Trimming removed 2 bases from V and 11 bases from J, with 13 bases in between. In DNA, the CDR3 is TGTGCCAGCAGTGACACGGTTACAGGGACACCCCTCCACTTT. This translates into CASSDTVTGTPLHF.

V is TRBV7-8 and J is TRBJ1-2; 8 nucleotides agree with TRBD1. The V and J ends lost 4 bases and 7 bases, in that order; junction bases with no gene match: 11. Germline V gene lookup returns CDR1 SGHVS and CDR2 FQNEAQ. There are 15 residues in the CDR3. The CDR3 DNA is TGTGCCAGCAGCTGGACAGGGACCCCCCTTAGTGGCTACACCTTC. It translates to CASSWTGTPLSGYTF. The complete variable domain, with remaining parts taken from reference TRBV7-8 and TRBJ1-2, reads GAGVSQSPRYKVAKRGQDVALRCDPISGHVSLFWYQQALGQGPEFLTYFQNEAQLDKSGLPSDRFFAERPEGSVSTLKIQRTQQEDSAVYLCASSWTGTPLSGYTFGSGTRLTVV.

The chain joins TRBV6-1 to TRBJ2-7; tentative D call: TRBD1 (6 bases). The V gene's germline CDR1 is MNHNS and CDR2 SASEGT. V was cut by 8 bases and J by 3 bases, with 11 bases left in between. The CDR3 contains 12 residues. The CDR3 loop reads CASRDTIYEQYF. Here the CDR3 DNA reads TGTGCCAGCCGGGACACGATCTACGAGCAGTACTTC.

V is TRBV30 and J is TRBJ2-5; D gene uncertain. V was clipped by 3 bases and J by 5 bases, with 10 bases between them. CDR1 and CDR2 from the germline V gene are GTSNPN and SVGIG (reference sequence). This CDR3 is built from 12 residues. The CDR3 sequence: CAWSSFLETQYF. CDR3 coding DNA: TGTGCCTGGAGCTCGTTTTTGGAGACCCAGTACTTC.

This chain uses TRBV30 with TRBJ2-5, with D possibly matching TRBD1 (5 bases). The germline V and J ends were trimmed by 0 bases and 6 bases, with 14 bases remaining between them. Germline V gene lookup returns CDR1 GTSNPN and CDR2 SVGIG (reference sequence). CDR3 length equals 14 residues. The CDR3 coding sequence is TGTGCCTGGAGTGTACTAAGGGGAAGGAAGACCCAGTACTTC. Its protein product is CAWSVLRGRKTQYF.

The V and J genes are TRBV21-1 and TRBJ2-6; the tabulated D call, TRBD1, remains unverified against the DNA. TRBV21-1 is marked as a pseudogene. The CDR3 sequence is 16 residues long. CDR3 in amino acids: CANRDRVSSGANVLTF. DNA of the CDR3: TGTGCCAACCGGGACAGAGTGTCCTCTGGGGCCAACGTCCTGACTTTC.

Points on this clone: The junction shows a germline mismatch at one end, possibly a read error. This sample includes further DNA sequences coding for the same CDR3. The CDR3 loop is CASSYGNSYNEQFF. CDR3 nucleotides: TGCGCCAGCAGTTACGGCAACTCCTACAATGAGCAGTTCTTC. The chain links TRBV6-6 to TRBJ2-1; D is unclear. Germline V gene data show CDR1 as MNHNY and CDR2 as SVGAGI (reference sequence). The CDR3 totals 14 residues.

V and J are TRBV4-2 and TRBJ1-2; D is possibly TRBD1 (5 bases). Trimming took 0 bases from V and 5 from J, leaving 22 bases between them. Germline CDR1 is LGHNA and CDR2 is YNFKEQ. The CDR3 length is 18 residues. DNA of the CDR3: TGTGCCAGCAGCCAAGACATTCGGGGGAGGGGTATGGTTTATGGCTACACCTTC. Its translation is CASSQDIRGRGMVYGYTF.

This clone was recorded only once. In nucleotides, the CDR3 is TGTGCCAGCAGCCCAGGAGCGGCTAGGGCTGAAGCTTTCTTT. It translates to CASSPGAARAEAFF. The chain is built from TRBV7-2 and TRBJ1-1, with no clear D. V lost 5 bases and J lost 6, with 16 bases in between. The CDR3 is 14 residues long. CDR1 is SGHTA and CDR2 is FQGNSA in the germline V gene.

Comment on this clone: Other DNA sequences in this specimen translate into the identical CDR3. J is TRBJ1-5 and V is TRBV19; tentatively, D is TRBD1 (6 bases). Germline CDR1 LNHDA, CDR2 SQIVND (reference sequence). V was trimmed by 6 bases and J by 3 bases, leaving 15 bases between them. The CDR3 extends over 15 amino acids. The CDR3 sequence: CASSSQGLDNQPQHF. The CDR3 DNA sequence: TGTGCCAGTAGCAGCCAGGGGCTGGACAATCAGCCCCAGCATTTT.

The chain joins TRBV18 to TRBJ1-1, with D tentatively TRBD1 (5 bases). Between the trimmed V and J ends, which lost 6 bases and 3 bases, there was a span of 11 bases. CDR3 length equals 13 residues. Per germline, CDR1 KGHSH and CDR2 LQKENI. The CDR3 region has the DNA TGTGCCAGCTCGCTGACAGAGGACACTGAAGCTTTCTTT. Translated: CASSLTEDTEAFF.

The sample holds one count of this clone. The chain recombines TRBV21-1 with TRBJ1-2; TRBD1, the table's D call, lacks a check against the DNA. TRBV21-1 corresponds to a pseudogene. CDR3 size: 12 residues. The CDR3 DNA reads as TGTGCCAGCAGCAAAGGGCAGGGTGGGGTCTCCTTC. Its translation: CASSKGQGGVSF.